This entry concerns a single T cell receptor (beta chain). Its specificity is unknown. The sample belongs to a study of beta chain features in type 1 diabetes. Whole-study context: When patients were set against healthy donors, age, gender and cell yields were similar. Study results and caveats: High-TCR-expressing cells could be over-represented by cDNA sequencing.

Cell sorting via CD45RO/CCR7/CD25/CD127/CD95/CD27 was performed to obtain CD4+ naive, central memory, regulatory and stem cell-like memory cells. Purity exceeding 95% was reached by all sorted populations. V lost 0 bases, J lost 2 bases, and 6 bases lay in between. The CDR3 has 14 amino acids. The germline CDR1 and CDR2 sequences are LGHNA and YSLEER. Reverse transcription of all isolated RNA meant that expressed TCRB transcripts were sequenced. Clones were sequenced by immunoSEQ multiplex PCR, and TCRdb holds only the in-frame ones, with some missing. This repertoire shows around 340,000 clones, 7% to 9% found once; its top ten account for approximately 0.47%.

The clonotype originates from a woman aged 18-29 years in good health. J is TRBJ2-3 and V is TRBV4-3; D is unresolved. The sequenced sample was central memory CD4+ T cells from blood. Here the CDR3 reads CASSQDATTDTQYF. In DNA, the CDR3 is TGCGCCAGCAGCCAAGATGCGACCACAGATACGCAGTATTTT.